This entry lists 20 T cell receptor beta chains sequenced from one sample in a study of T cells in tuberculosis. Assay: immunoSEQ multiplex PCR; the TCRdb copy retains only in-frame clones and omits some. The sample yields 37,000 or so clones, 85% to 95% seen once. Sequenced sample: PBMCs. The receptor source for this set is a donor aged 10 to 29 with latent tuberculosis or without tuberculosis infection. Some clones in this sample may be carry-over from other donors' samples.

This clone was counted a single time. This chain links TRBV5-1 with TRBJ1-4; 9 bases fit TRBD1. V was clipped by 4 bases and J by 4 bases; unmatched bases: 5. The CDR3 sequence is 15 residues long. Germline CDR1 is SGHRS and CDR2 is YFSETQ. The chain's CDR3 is CASSGPGQGNEKLFF. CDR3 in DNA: TGCGCCAGCAGCGGACCGGGACAGGGTAATGAAAAACTGTTTTTT.

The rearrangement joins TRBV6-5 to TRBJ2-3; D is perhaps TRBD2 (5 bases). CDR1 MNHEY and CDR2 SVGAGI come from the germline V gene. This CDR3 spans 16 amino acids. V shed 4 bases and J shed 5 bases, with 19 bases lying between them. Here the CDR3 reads CASSLSTTQAGDTQYF. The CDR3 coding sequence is TGTGCCAGCAGTTTAAGCACCACCCAGGCGGGAGATACGCAGTATTTT.

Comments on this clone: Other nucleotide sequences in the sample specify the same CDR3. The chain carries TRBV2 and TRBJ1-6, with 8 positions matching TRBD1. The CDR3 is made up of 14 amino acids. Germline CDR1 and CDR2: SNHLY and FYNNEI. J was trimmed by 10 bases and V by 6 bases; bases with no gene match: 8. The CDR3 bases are TGTGCCAGCAGCGTCGGACAGGGTCGGTCACCCCTCCACTTT. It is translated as CASSVGQGRSPLHF.

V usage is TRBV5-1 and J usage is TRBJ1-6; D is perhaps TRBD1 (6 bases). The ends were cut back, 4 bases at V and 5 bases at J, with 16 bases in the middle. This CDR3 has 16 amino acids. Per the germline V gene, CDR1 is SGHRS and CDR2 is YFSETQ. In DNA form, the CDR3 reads TGCGCCAGCAGCGAAACGACAGGAGCTGATAATTCACCCCTCCACTTT. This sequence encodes CASSETTGADNSPLHF.

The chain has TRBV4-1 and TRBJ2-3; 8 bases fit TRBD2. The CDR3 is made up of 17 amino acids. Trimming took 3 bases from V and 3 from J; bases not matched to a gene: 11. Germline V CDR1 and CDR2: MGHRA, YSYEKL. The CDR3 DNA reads TGCGCCAGCAGCCAGGGAGTATCGGGGGGGGCAACAGATACGCAGTATTTT. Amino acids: CASSQGVSGGATDTQYF.

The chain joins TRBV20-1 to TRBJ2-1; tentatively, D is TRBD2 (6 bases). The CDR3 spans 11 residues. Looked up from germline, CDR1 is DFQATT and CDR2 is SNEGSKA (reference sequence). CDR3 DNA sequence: TGCAGCCAACCTCTGGGGGGTAGGGAGTTCTTC. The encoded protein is CSQPLGGREFF.

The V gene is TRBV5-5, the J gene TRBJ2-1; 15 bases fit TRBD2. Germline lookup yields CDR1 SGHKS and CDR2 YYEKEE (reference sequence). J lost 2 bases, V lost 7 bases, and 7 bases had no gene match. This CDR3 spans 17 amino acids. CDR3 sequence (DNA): TGTGCCAGCCGATACTGGACTAGCGGGGGGGCCTACAATGAGCAGTTCTTC. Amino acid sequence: CASRYWTSGGAYNEQFF.

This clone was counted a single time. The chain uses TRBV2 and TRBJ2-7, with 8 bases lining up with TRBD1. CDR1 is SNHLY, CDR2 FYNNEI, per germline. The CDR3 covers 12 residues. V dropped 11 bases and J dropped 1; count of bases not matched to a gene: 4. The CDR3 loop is CASDRVSYEQYF. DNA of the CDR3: TGTGCCTCGGACAGGGTATCCTACGAGCAGTACTTC.

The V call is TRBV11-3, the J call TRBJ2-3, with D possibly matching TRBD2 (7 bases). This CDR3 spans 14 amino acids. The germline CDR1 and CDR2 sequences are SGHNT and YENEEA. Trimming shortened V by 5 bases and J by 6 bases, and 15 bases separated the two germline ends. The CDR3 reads CASSTRGAGDTQYF. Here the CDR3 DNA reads TGTGCCAGCAGCACCCGGGGGGCCGGGGATACGCAGTATTTT.

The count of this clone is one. In DNA form, the CDR3 reads TGTGCCAGCTCACCGGGGACAGGGTATAGCGACGAGCAGTACTTC. It translates to CASSPGTGYSDEQYF. This chain connects TRBV18 to TRBJ2-7; TRBD1 agrees at 9 bases. The CDR3 extends over 15 amino acids. Germline V gene sequence: CDR1 KGHSH, CDR2 LQKENI. The junction had 8 bases not matched to a gene; V was cut back by 3 bases and J by 5 bases.

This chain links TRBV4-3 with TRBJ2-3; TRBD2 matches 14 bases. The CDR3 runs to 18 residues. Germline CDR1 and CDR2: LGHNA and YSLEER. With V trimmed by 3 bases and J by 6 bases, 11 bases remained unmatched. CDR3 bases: TGCGCCAGCAGCCATGCCTACCGACTAGCGGGGGGGCCGGATACGCAGTATTTT. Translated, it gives CASSHAYRLAGGPDTQYF.

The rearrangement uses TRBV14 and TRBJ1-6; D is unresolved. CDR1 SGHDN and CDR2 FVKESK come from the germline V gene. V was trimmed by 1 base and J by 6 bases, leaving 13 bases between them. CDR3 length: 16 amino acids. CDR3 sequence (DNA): TGTGCCAGCAGCCAAGGTAGACGGAGGACTAATTCACCCCTCCACTTT. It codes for CASSQGRRRTNSPLHF.

DNA for the CDR3: TGCGCCAGCAGCAGAACAGGGCTTGAAAAACTGTTTTTT. The encoded protein is CASSRTGLEKLFF. The chain carries TRBV5-1 and TRBJ1-4; D might be TRBD1 (6 bases). CDR3 length: 13 residues. Deletions cut 4 bases from V and 7 bases from J, with 11 bases between. Looked up from germline, CDR1 is SGHRS and CDR2 is YFSETQ.

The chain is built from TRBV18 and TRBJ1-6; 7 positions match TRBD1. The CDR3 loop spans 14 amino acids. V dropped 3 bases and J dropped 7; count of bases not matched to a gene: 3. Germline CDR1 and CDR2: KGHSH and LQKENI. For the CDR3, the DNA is TGTGCCAGCTCACCGGGACAGACAAATTCACCCCTCCACTTT. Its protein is CASSPGQTNSPLHF. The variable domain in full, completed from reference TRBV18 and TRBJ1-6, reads NAGVMQNPRHLVRRRGQEARLRCSPMKGHSHVYWYRQLPEEGLKFMVYLQKENIIDESGMPKERFSAEFPKEGPSILRIQQVVRGDSAAYFCASSPGQTNSPLHFGNGTRLTVT.

CDR3 sequence reads: CAWSRRRDSYNEQFF. CDR3 nucleotides: TGTGCCTGGAGTCGTCGCAGGGATAGCTACAATGAGCAGTTCTTC. The chain links TRBV30 to TRBJ2-1; D may be TRBD1 (5 bases). The V and J ends lost 2 bases and 3 bases respectively, with 14 bases between them. Germline CDR1 GTSNPN, CDR2 SVGIG (reference sequence). There are 15 residues in the CDR3.

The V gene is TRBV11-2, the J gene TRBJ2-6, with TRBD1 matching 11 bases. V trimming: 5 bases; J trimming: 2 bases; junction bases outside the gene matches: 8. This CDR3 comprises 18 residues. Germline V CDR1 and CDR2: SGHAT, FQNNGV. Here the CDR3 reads CASSRPGQGGAGANVLTF. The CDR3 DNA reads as TGTGCCAGCAGCCGCCCGGGACAGGGGGGGGCTGGGGCCAACGTCCTGACTTTC.

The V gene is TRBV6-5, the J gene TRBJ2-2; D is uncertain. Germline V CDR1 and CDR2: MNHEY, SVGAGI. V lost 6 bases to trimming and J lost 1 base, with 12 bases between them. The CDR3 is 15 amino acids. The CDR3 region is CASSSPHGNTGELFF. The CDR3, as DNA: TGTGCCAGCAGCTCTCCCCACGGGAACACCGGGGAGCTGTTTTTT.

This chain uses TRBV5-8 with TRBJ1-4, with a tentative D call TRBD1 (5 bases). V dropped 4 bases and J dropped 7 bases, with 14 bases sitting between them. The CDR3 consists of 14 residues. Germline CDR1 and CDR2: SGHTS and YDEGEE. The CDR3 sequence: CASSRRVTTEKLFF. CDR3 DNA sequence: TGTGCCAGCAGCCGCAGGGTAACGACTGAAAAACTGTTTTTT.

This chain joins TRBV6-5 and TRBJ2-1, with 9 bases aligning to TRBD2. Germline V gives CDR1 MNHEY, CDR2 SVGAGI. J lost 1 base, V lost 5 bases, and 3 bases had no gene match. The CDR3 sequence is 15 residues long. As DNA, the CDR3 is TGTGCCAGCAGTCAAAGCGGGGGGTCCTACAATGAGCAGTTCTTC. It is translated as CASSQSGGSYNEQFF.

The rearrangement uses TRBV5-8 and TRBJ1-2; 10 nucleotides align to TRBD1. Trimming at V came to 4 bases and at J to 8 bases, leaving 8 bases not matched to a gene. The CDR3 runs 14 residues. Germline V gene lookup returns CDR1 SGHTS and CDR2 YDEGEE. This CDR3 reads CASSLGTGVRGYTF. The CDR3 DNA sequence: TGTGCCAGCAGCCTAGGGACAGGGGTACGGGGCTACACCTTC.